This TCR beta chain originates from a study of cytomegalovirus exposure and HLA in healthy donors. This CDR3 spans 12 amino acids. Trimming removed 0 bases at V and 3 bases at J, with 6 bases between. CDR1 and CDR2 from the germline V gene are GTSNPN and SVGIG (reference sequence). PCR primers comprised 60 Vbeta and 13 Jbeta primers. This table comes from immunoSEQ multiplex PCR, and its TCRdb copy is limited to in-frame clones, with some not included. The sample yields some 91,000 clones, 86% seen once. This clone was seen only a few times. Specimen: PBMCs. The sequence came from a man aged 30-40 years in good health and CMV-seropositive. This chain links TRBV30 with TRBJ2-7, with D maybe TRBD1 (6 bases). In DNA, the CDR3 is TGTGCCTGGAGTGTACAGGGCTACGAGCAGTACTTC. Protein product: CAWSVQGYEQYF.